A single sample is the source of the 13 T cell receptor beta chains below, sequenced in a study of blood T cell repertoires in COVID-19. Only in-frame clones appear in the TCRdb table, and some are missing; sequencing was by immunoSEQ multiplex PCR. The repertoire includes more than 120,000 clones, 85% of them detected once, and about 2.6% sits in the top ten. Sequencing was performed on peripheral blood. The receptors were gathered from a human donor with acute or convalescent COVID-19. The donor label of this sample is uncertain.

V is TRBV30 and J is TRBJ2-7; 7 bases agree with TRBD1. V dropped 8 bases and J dropped 3; count of bases not matched to a gene: 7. The CDR3 runs 12 residues. Per the germline V gene, CDR1 is GTSNPN and CDR2 is SVGIG (reference sequence). The CDR3 DNA follows: TGTGCCGGATCGACAGGGTTCTACGAGCAGTACTTC. Encoded protein: CAGSTGFYEQYF.

The count of this clone is one. The V call is TRBV19, the J call TRBJ1-4, with D maybe TRBD1 (5 bases). The CDR3 is made up of 17 amino acids. From germline, CDR1 is LNHDA and CDR2 SQIVND (reference sequence). V lost 5 bases, J lost 8 bases, and 24 bases lay in between. The CDR3 protein is CASSEWPGDSWGEKLFF. Here the CDR3 DNA reads TGTGCCAGTAGTGAGTGGCCCGGGGACTCATGGGGGGAAAAACTGTTTTTT. Full variable domain (missing parts from reference TRBV19 and TRBJ1-4): DGGITQSPKYLFRKEGQNVTLSCEQNLNHDAMYWYRQDPGQGLRLIYYSQIVNDFQKGDIAEGYSVSREKKESFPLTVTSAQKNPTAFYLCASSEWPGDSWGEKLFFGSGTQLSVL.

The chain recombines TRBV19 with TRBJ1-5; 8 bases are a match to TRBD1. The germline CDR1 and CDR2 sequences are LNHDA and SQIVND (reference sequence). The CDR3 loop spans 14 amino acids. J was trimmed by 4 bases and V by 5 bases; bases with no gene match: 4. The CDR3 nucleotides are TGTGCCAGTAGTCCGGACAGGGATAATCAGCCCCAGCATTTT. Protein: CASSPDRDNQPQHF.

This clone has just a few counts. The V and J genes are TRBV3-1 (or the pseudogene TRBV3-2) and TRBJ1-4; D is uncertain. V was shortened by 0 bases and J by 2 bases, with 13 bases between the two germline ends. CDR1 LGHDT and CDR2 YNNKEL come from the germline V gene (reference sequence). This CDR3 contains 17 residues. DNA of the CDR3: TGTGCCAGCAGCCAAGAACGAGGGAGTCAGACTAATGAAAAACTGTTTTTT. Amino acid sequence: CASSQERGSQTNEKLFF.

The chain uses TRBV10-3 and TRBJ2-3, with 9 bases lining up with TRBD2. This CDR3 contains 15 residues. V lost 6 bases to trimming and J lost 4 bases; unmatched junction nucleotides: 8. CDR1 and CDR2 from the germline V gene are ENHRY and SYGVKD. CDR3 DNA: TGTGCCATCAGATTTGGAGCGGGGGGTTCAGATACGCAGTATTTT. Protein sequence: CAIRFGAGGSDTQYF.

The chain couples TRBV18 to TRBJ1-3, with D unclear. This CDR3 spans 15 amino acids. From germline, CDR1 is KGHSH and CDR2 LQKENI. Trimming took 2 bases from V and 13 from J, leaving 21 bases between them. In DNA, the CDR3 is TGTGCCAGCTCACCATTTGGTAGAAGCCCCACGGGAATATATTTT. This encodes CASSPFGRSPTGIYF. Full variable domain (outside the CDR3, taken from reference TRBV18 and TRBJ1-3): NAGVMQNPRHLVRRRGQEARLRCSPMKGHSHVYWYRQLPEEGLKFMVYLQKENIIDESGMPKERFSAEFPKEGPSILRIQQVVRGDSAAYFCASSPFGRSPTGIYFGEGSWLTVV.

The CDR3 coding sequence is TGTGCCAGCTCACCACCGGGAGGGGTCCGGCAGACCCAGTACTTC. Translated, it gives CASSPPGGVRQTQYF. This chain uses TRBV18 with TRBJ2-5, with TRBD2 matching over 7 bases. The germline V gene encodes CDR1 KGHSH and CDR2 LQKENI. The CDR3 sequence is 15 residues long. V was clipped by 0 bases and J by 6 bases; unmatched bases: 7.

The chain links TRBV27 to TRBJ1-6; 8 bases align to TRBD1. The CDR3 contains 15 residues. V lost 6 bases and J lost 8; bases outside the gene matches: 9. Per germline, CDR1 MNHEY and CDR2 SMNVEV (reference sequence). The DNA of the CDR3 is TGTGCCAGCAGCGAAGGACAGGGAGAAGATTCACCCCTCCACTTT. It yields the protein CASSEGQGEDSPLHF.

There are a few counts of this clone. The gene calls are TRBV28 and TRBJ1-2; possibly TRBD1 for D (5 bases). Germline CDR1 MDHEN, CDR2 SYDVKM. V was pared by 6 bases and J by 8 bases, with 19 bases between. There are 14 residues in the CDR3. The CDR3 loop reads CASSPTQGYGGYTF. CDR3 nucleotide sequence: TGTGCCAGCAGCCCGACTCAGGGTTACGGAGGCTACACCTTC.

The chain joins TRBV5-1 to TRBJ1-1; D perhaps matches TRBD1 (5 bases). In germline, CDR1 is SGHRS, CDR2 YFSETQ. V lost 0 bases to trimming and J lost 0 bases, with 9 bases between them. The CDR3 is 15 amino acids. CDR3 nucleotide sequence: TGCGCCAGCAGCTTGGCAGGGTCTATGAACACTGAAGCTTTCTTT. It codes for CASSLAGSMNTEAFF.

The V and J genes are TRBV7-8 and TRBJ1-5; 10 bases map to TRBD1. With 4 bases clipped from V and 6 bases from J, the junction kept 9 bases outside the gene matches. Germline assignment: CDR1 SGHVS and CDR2 FQNEAQ. The CDR3 consists of 16 residues. The CDR3 DNA is TGTGCCAGCAGCTGGCCCCGGGACAGGGGCCCTCAGCCCCAGCATTTT. Translation: CASSWPRDRGPQPQHF.

V is TRBV9 and J is TRBJ1-2; D is uncertain. The germline V gene encodes CDR1 SGDLS and CDR2 YYNGEE. V was pared by 1 base and J by 2 bases, with 12 bases between. The CDR3 covers 15 residues. CDR3 loop: CASSVTDSPNYGYTF. As DNA, the CDR3 is TGTGCCAGCAGCGTAACGGACTCCCCAAACTATGGCTACACCTTC. Full variable domain (remainder filled in from reference TRBV9 and TRBJ1-2): DSGVTQTPKHLITATGQRVTLRCSPRSGDLSVYWYQQSLDQGLQFLIQYYNGEERAKGNILERFSAQQFPDLHSELNLSSLELGDSALYFCASSVTDSPNYGYTFGSGTRLTVV.

This chain joins TRBV11-2 and TRBJ2-4; 10 nucleotides align to TRBD2. The CDR3 totals 17 residues. Per germline, CDR1 SGHAT and CDR2 FQNNGV. The ends lost 7 bases at V and 3 bases at J; junction bases unmatched: 12. CDR3 sequence (DNA): TGTGCCAGCACCGAGAGGGGGACTAGCGCTGGCAAAAACATTCAGTACTTC. Protein: CASTERGTSAGKNIQYF.